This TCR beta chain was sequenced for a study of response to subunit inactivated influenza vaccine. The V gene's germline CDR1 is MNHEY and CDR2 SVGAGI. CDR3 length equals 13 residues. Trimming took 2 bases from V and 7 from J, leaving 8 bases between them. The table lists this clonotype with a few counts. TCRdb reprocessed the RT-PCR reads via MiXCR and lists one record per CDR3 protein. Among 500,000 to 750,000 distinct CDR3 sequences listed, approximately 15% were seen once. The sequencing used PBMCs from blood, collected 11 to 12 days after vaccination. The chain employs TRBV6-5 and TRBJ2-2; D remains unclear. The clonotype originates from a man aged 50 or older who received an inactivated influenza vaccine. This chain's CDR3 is CASSYLRHGELFF. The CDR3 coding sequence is TGTGCCAGCAGTTACCTGCGGCACGGGGAGCTGTTTTTT.